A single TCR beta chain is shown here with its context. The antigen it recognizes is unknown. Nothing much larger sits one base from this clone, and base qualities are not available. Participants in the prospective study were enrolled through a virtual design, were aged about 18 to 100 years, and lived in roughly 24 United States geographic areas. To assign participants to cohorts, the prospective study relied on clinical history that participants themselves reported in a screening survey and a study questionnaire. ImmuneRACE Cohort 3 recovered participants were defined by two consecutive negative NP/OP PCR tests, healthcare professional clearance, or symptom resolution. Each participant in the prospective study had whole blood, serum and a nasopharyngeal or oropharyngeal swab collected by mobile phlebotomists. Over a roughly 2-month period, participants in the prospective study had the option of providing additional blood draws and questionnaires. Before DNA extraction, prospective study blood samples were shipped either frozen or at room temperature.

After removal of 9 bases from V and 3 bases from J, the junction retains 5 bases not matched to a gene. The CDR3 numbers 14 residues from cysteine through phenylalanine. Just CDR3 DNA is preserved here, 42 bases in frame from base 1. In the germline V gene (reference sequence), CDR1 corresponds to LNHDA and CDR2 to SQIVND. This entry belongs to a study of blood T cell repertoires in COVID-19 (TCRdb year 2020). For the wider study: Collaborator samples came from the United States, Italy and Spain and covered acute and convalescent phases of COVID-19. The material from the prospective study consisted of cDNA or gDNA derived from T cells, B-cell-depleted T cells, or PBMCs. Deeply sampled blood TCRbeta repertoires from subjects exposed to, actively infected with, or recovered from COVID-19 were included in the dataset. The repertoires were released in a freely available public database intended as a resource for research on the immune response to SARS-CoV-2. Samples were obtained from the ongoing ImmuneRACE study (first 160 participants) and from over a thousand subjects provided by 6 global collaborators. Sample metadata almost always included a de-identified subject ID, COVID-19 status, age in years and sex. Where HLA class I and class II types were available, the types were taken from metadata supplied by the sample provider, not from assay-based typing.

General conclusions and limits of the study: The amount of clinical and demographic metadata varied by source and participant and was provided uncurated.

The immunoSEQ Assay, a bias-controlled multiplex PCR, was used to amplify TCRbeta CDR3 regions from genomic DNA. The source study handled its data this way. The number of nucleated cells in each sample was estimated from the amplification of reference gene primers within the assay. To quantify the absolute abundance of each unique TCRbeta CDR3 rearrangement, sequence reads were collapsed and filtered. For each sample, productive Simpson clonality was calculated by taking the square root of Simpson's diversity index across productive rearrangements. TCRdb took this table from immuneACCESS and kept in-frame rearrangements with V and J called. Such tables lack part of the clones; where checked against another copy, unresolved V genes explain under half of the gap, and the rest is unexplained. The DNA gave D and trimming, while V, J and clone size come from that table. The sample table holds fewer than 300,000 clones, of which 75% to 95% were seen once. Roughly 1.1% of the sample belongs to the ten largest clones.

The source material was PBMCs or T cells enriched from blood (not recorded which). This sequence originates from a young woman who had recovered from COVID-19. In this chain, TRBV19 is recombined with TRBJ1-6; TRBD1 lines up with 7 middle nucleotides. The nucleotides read TGTGCCAGCCGGGACAGCCTCTATAATTCACCCCTCCACTTT. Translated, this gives CASRDSLYNSPLHF.